This T cell receptor (beta chain) was sequenced during a study of cytomegalovirus exposure and HLA in healthy donors (dated by TCRdb to between 2016 and 2019). For context, the study as a whole: An earlier analysis of roughly 500 of the donors reported 250 to 300 Gb of sequence data and some 120 million unique TCR beta sequences from about 200 million T cells. About 280 gigabases of sequencing data and 91 million or so unique TCR sequences made up an early release that covered several hundred HLA-typed donors. Of the approximately 400 genotyped donors, around 81% fell in the genetic ancestry cluster associated with self-reported Caucasian donors. The study was designed to test whether signatures of past pathogen exposure could be identified by cataloging public T cell receptors. The T cell repertoires of around 670 subjects were profiled by immunosequencing and related to cytomegalovirus serostatus. In addition to the first cohort of 500 to 850 subjects, a separate validation cohort of around 110 different subjects was used. High-throughput TCR immunosequencing, statistical association of individual TCRs with disease status, and machine learning were combined to predict cytomegalovirus infection status. A later analysis re-examined previously published TCR beta repertoires from 600 to 700 donors and added high-resolution HLA genotyping to investigate patterns of TCR occurrence. Rather than drawing on any new phenotypic data, the later analysis identified candidate immune exposures from TCR beta sequences and the way those sequences occurred across donors. In an earlier analysis of around 540 of the donors, high-throughput TCR beta sequencing was used to judge whether each TCR beta V gene segment behaved as functional or pseudogenic. Alongside the repertoire data, information on donor age, sex, ethnicity and CMV serostatus was compiled. Genome-wide SNP genotypes for about 60% of the roughly 670 donors were used in a later genetic analysis, which treated that subset as a discovery cohort. Every discovery cohort repertoire had been produced on one sequencing platform. HLA typing included class I and class II loci at four-digit resolution. Typing coverage differed by locus: A, B, C, DRB1 and DQB1 were typed in roughly 620-640 donors, DQA1 in roughly 510, DPA1 in around 610, and DPB1 in 472. A handful of DR-DQ haplotypes were handled as single units for association and clustering because linkage in the cohort was strong. Across some 400 genotyped donors of the cohort, an average of about 200,000 unique TCR beta nucleotide sequences per donor were sequenced, and around 19% of those sequences were non-productive. On the study overall, not on this receptor specifically: According to the authors, the approach could potentially be generalized to other disease states and immunological phenotypes. A cluster of highly shared sequence variants was judged likely to be a technical artifact of the sequencing pipeline. Most TCR sequences were observed very rarely across donors, whereas some public TCRs were present in many individuals. In a later analysis, several top co-occurrence clusters were reported to appear linked to parvovirus B19, influenza, CMV and Epstein-Barr virus. The 87-base-pair reads could not distinguish some IMGT-functional V segments, including TRBV6-2 and TRBV6-3, so those segments were excluded. Strong co-occurrence of HLA alleles, especially DR and DQ, made assigning TCR associations to individual alleles difficult. In a later analysis, TCR association rates were found to vary across HLA loci, with the most associated TCRs seen for DRB1 alleles and the fewest for HLA-C alleles. The classifier was reported to diagnose cytomegalovirus status with high specificity and sensitivity in both the original cohort and the validation cohort. Specific HLA alleles were associated with roughly 17,000 TCR beta sequences at a false discovery rate of 0.05 in a later analysis. The study gave a list of over 150 TCR beta chains associated with cytomegalovirus. Three of the identified cytomegalovirus-associated TCR beta chains were confirmed in vitro to be specific for cytomegalovirus antigens. In a later genetic analysis, a missense DCLRE1C variant was associated with V-gene and J-gene trimming of TCR beta chains, and the association was replicated in an independent cohort. Only TCR beta chains were sequenced in this cohort, and the absence of alpha or paired-chain data limited detectable features. Most CMV-associated TCR beta chains appeared to be HLA-restricted in a later analysis, and the HLA associations seemed to be driven largely by CMV exposure. A later analysis found that HLA-associated TCR beta chains were more clonally expanded and had lower generation probabilities than equally common non-associated chains. Broadly in line with IMGT annotations, most TCR beta V segments showed up in productive rearrangements about 90% or about 30% of the time in an earlier analysis of roughly 590 of the donors. Approximately 18 rarely observed V segments, including chromosome 9 orphons, were excluded from the earlier analysis of almost 600 of the donors because counts were too low. A further reported finding was that TCR beta sequences accurately predicted the HLA-A and HLA-B alleles for most subjects in the first cohort. Because some donors lacked HLA typing at each locus, the association tests relied only on the typed subset. Correlated functional status among segregating V segments might reflect linkage disequilibrium, but an unknown experimental factor could not be ruled out. CMV serostatus was the only immune exposure information available for the cohort. Compared with the 666-donor mean, donors in an Asian-associated ancestry cluster had fewer N-insertions in productive TCRs, according to a later genetic analysis. Presence/absence analyses assumed roughly uniform sequencing depth across donors, an assumption that may not hold.

Notes on this clone: The antigen it recognizes is unknown. No much larger clonotype is one base removed from it; base qualities were not supplied.

The cohort consisted of 600 or so healthy bone marrow donors. All cohort members were sampled while nominally healthy, although unrecorded immune exposures were likely present. The donor tested CMV seropositive, placing the donor among the 310 or so seropositive members of the cohort. A peripheral blood sample was provided by each donor, and peripheral blood mononuclear cells were used for TCR beta sequencing. The Qiagen DNeasy Blood Extraction Kit was used to extract genomic DNA from the blood cell samples. The library was prepared using the immunoSEQ multiplex PCR assay. For the multiplex PCR, a mixture combining 60 forward primers for TCR Vbeta segments and 13 reverse primers for TCR Jbeta segments was used. A multiplex PCR assay on genomic DNA amplified the CDR3 region of rearranged TCR beta genes. Amplified TCR beta libraries were sequenced as 87-base-pair reads on the Illumina HiSeq System. Concerning the study's data processing: Across the 670 or so repertoires, a later analysis counted tens of millions of unique TCR beta chains, some 11 million of which were shared by at least two donors. Raw reads were error-corrected and collapsed into unique sequences with a nearest-neighbor algorithm that merged closely related sequences to remove PCR and sequencing errors. Alignment of CDR3 sequences to IMGT reference sequences was used to assign V, D and J gene segments. Each retained sequence needed at least a six-nucleotide match to both a V gene segment and a J gene segment. A rearrangement was called productive if the CDR3 had no stop codons and remained in frame with V and J, and every other rearrangement was called non-productive. Following IMGT convention, CDR3 was defined as the stretch from the second conserved V-encoded cysteine up to the conserved J-encoded phenylalanine. The earlier analysis of 500 to 600 of the donors excluded sequences that lacked an unambiguous match to a single V gene segment. An earlier analysis of roughly 590 of the donors called V segments functional above 56.7% productive rearrangements and segregating when the between-donor standard deviation exceeded 5%. To diagnose cytomegalovirus status from the catalog of TCR beta chain sequences, a statistical classification framework was built. In a later analysis, V and J genes were assigned by comparing TCR nucleotide sequences against IMGT/GENE-DB human TR gene sequences. A later analysis assigned CDR3 sequences and most-parsimonious VDJ recombination scenarios with the TCRdist pipeline. In a later analysis, each TCR beta chain was defined by its CDR3 amino acid sequence together with its V-gene family, and reads lacking a unique V-gene family were excluded. A later analysis removed several hundred highly shared, low-generation-probability nucleotide sequences to deal with suspected cross-contamination and a sequencing artifact. A later analysis calculated a clonal expansion index for each public chain from normalized within-repertoire ranks of inferred template counts. In a later analysis, generation probabilities were computed using a VDJ recombination model fitted to out-of-frame rearrangements, and the results were checked against IGoR. In a later analysis, TCR-TCR, TCR-HLA and TCR-CMV co-occurrence was scored with hypergeometric tests, and a repertoire-size bias correction was applied to TCR pairs. A later analysis estimated false discovery rates by permuting HLA or CMV assignments 20 times. A later analysis grouped co-occurring TCRs with DBSCAN, adding TCRdist sequence similarity when clustering within HLA-allele-positive subsets. Repertoires with fewer than 30,000 or more than 120,000 public chains were left out of co-occurrence clustering, as were about five repertoires with anomalous nucleotide sharing. TCRdb took this table from immuneACCESS and kept in-frame rearrangements with V and J called. Such tables lack part of the clones; where checked against another copy, unresolved V genes explain under half of the gap, and the rest is unexplained. Clone size and V and J calls were adopted from that table, with D and trimming inferred from the DNA. The sample table contains 150,000 to 200,000 clones; only one count was recorded for almost 80% of them. More than 12% of the sample lies in the top ten.

The CDR1 and CDR2 encoded by the germline V gene (reference sequence) are LNHDA and SQIVND. Relative to germline, V is 4 bases shorter and J is 8 bases shorter, with 14 bases between their ends. The CDR3 measures 13 amino acids from cysteine to phenylalanine. CDR3 DNA only is kept here, 39 bases in frame from base 1. The receptor comes from a man over 45 in good health and CMV-seropositive. The sample comprised PBMCs. The V gene is TRBV19 and the J gene is TRBJ1-2; TRBD1 is a weak D gene call, 6 bases matching. This receptor has the CDR3 CASSSPAGEGYTF. The nucleotide sequence reads as follows: TGTGCCAGTAGTAGTCCGGCAGGGGAAGGCTACACCTTC.